This paragraph covers one T cell receptor (beta chain) sequence. CDR1 is MNHEY, CDR2 SMNVEV, per germline (reference sequence). The CDR3 is 23 amino acids. The V segment lost 3 bases and the J segment 9 bases; nucleotides outside the gene matches: 28. These data come from a study of immune evolution from preneoplasia to lung adenocarcinoma. The protocol was immunoSEQ multiplex PCR, while the TCRdb copy is restricted to in-frame clones and leaves out a portion. The table has roughly 40,000 clones, 65% to 75% seen once; the top ten hold around 6.3%. The origin of this receptor is a person in their sixties or seventies with lung adenocarcinoma. The sequenced material came from FFPE invasive lung adenocarcinoma tissue. This chain connects TRBV27 to TRBJ2-1; 14 nucleotides agree with TRBD2. In nucleotides, the CDR3 is TGTGCCAGCAGTTTGAGAGGGGGTCTAAGTGGGGGACTAGCGGGAGCCGATCTAGGTGAGCAGTTCTTC. Its translation: CASSLRGGLSGGLAGADLGEQFF.